A selection of T cell receptor beta chains follows, all from one sample in a study of shared clonotypes between healthy human individuals. The method was immunoSEQ multiplex PCR; TCRdb's version includes in-frame clones alone and lacks a portion of them. The repertoire consists of millions of clones, with approximately 95% occurring once and the leading ten covering 0.85% to 1.2%. Sequencing was done on a sample of naive CD8+ T cells sorted from blood. The receptors were gathered from a man younger than 35 in good health. CDR3s include the opening cysteine and the closing phenylalanine or tryptophan. A row's size may be missing; if present it is once, few, many or a size class.

14 TRBV19 . CASGPWGDSYEQYF
12 TRBV9 . CASSPRPGELFF
13 TRBV7-9 . CASSRDNSYEQYF
15 TRBV6-5 . CASSPTIGYTDTQYF
15 TRBV27 . CASSAQGYSTDTQYF
15 TRBV5-1 . CASSFRTTGFYEQYF
12 TRBV15 . CATSDQGTEAFF
14 TRBV2 . CASRGTGEPYEQYF
15 TRBV13 . CASSPPGQGNTEAFF
12 TRBV5-6 . CASSLNSYEQYF
14 TRBV27 few CASRKGAAGQPQHF
14 TRBV4-2 . CASSPEVWSYEQYF
13 TRBV10-2 . CASSESFSRGYTF
14 TRBV19 . CASSSGTSSYEQYF
13 TRBV10-1 . CAIPDRSNEKLFF
15 TRBV6-5 . CASSYASGSSYEQYF
12 TRBV9 . CASSVDGNIQYF
15 TRBV28 . CASTKDASSYNEQFF
15 TRBV9 . CASSPSSFTNEKLFF
17 TRBV13 . CASSLGPSGDLLDEQYF
15 TRBV7-8 . CASSFPSAITDTQYF
16 TRBV7-6 . CASSPAMAPSSYEQYF
11 TRBV29-1 . CSVITGGTQYF
14 TRBV28 . CASSPRTGHQPQHF
14 TRBV18 . CASSPPLDSYEQYF
18 TRBV4-1 once CASSQEPSGGVITYEQYF